The present entry profiles one TCR beta chain with its context. What it binds is unknown. The sample belongs to a study of T cell responses to AZD1222 COVID-19 vaccine. General study findings and limits: Samples come after the peak T cell response, not at day 14. The donor cohort was predominantly white British with a female majority, and clonal diversity may have been underestimated.

This CDR3 is built from 13 residues. Germline CDR1 is LGHDT and CDR2 is YNNKEL (reference sequence). V was clipped by 0 bases and J by 4 bases, with 7 bases between them. The data were produced by immunoSEQ multiplex PCR, yet TCRdb's version contains in-frame clones alone and is incomplete. The sample carries 80,000 to 100,000 clones, 70% to 90% recorded once. Pooling covered second doses at about 4 or about 12 weeks. The specimen was peripheral blood, collected 28 days after the second AZD1222 dose. The receptor was isolated from an adult who received the AZD1222 COVID-19 vaccine. The chain carries TRBV3-1 (or the pseudogene TRBV3-2) and TRBJ2-7; D remains unclear. The CDR3, as DNA: TGTGCCAGCAGCCAAGACCCCGGGTACGAGCAGTACTTC. It encodes CASSQDPGYEQYF.